The 29 T cell receptor beta chains listed next were all sequenced from one sample in a study of CD8+ T cells in alopecia areata. cDNA serving as the sequencing template came from extracted, reverse transcribed RNA. Measured with immunoSEQ multiplex PCR; TCRdb has only the in-frame clones, and not every one. Of 130,000 to 150,000 clones in the sample, less than 65% are singletons; the top ten hold 36%. Sample: CD8+ T cells sorted from blood. The receptors were sampled from a human donor in good health.

The CDR3 nucleotides read TGTGCCAGCAGCAGGGGGACCTACGAGCAGTACTTC. Amino acid sequence: CASSRGTYEQYF. The gene calls are TRBV27 and TRBJ2-7; TRBD1 matches at 7 bases. The CDR3 is 12 amino acids. Trimming cost V 6 bases and J 2 bases; bases outside gene matches: 1. Germline CDR1 MNHEY, CDR2 SMNVEV (reference sequence).

This clone was found a few times. The chain uses TRBV19 and TRBJ2-1; D may correspond to TRBD1 or TRBD2 (5 bases each). The CDR3 runs to 18 residues. The germline CDR1 and CDR2 sequences are LNHDA and SQIVND (reference sequence). V lost 3 bases and J 4 bases, leaving 22 bases between the germline ends. CDR3 sequence (DNA): TGTGCCAGTAGTATCTGGGGGACCGGGACGTATTTTTACAATGAGCAGTTCTTC. Protein product: CASSIWGTGTYFYNEQFF.

The genes are TRBV15 and TRBJ1-4; D is perhaps TRBD1 (6 bases). The CDR3 extends over 14 amino acids. Germline CDR1 LNHNV, CDR2 YYDKDF (reference sequence). V lost 3 bases, J lost 5 bases, and 10 bases lay in between. The CDR3 DNA follows: TGTGCCACCAGCAGTACAGGGATGAATGAAAAACTGTTTTTT. It codes for CATSSTGMNEKLFF.

The chain uses TRBV15 and TRBJ2-7; no firm D call. Germline V gene data show CDR1 as LNHNV and CDR2 as YYDKDF (reference sequence). The CDR3 consists of 17 residues. Trimming cost V 0 bases and J 3 bases, with 18 bases left between them. CDR3 protein: CATSRDRQTLGGYEQYF. The CDR3 DNA is TGTGCCACCAGCAGAGATCGACAAACCTTGGGCGGCTACGAGCAGTACTTC.

The CDR3 coding sequence is TGTGCCTGGACCTGGACAGGAAACTACGAGCAGTACTTC. It specifies CAWTWTGNYEQYF. This chain connects TRBV30 to TRBJ2-5; 7 bases align to TRBD1. Near its end, the DNA agrees better with TRBJ2-7, so the J call may be wrong. The CDR3 covers 13 residues. Germline-derived CDR1 and CDR2 are GTSNPN and SVGIG (reference sequence).

The genes are TRBV19 and TRBJ1-1; tentative D call: TRBD1 (5 bases). CDR1 and CDR2 (germline): LNHDA, SQIVND (reference sequence). The V end lost 7 bases, the J end lost 4 bases, and 22 bases lay between the germline ends. The CDR3 has 16 residues. The CDR3 region has the DNA TGTGCCAGTACCAAAGGAAGACAGCTGGGGGGCACTGAAGCTTTCTTT. It codes for CASTKGRQLGGTEAFF.

The CDR3 loop reads CASSWSSGETDTQYF. For the CDR3, the DNA is TGTGCCAGCAGTTGGTCTAGCGGGGAAACAGATACGCAGTATTTT. This chain joins TRBV6-5 and TRBJ2-3, with 9 bases lining up with TRBD2. J lost 3 bases, V lost 4 bases, and 5 bases had no gene match. The CDR3 covers 15 residues. In germline, CDR1 is MNHEY, CDR2 SVGAGI.

This clone has a handful of counts. V and J are TRBV28 and TRBJ2-5; 10 positions match TRBD2. The CDR3 contains 17 residues. The V gene's germline CDR1 is MDHEN and CDR2 SYDVKM. With 5 bases clipped from V and 6 bases from J, the junction kept 15 bases outside the gene matches. The CDR3: CASSPRLAGHEGQTQYF. The CDR3 DNA follows: TGTGCCAGCAGTCCCCGACTAGCGGGTCACGAGGGGCAGACCCAGTACTTC.

The rearrangement links TRBV29-1 to TRBJ2-1; D gene ambiguous. Germline CDR1 reads SQVTM; CDR2 reads ANQGSEA. V lost 3 bases, J lost 2 bases, and 5 bases lay in between. This CDR3 spans 12 amino acids. Written as DNA, the CDR3 is TGCAGCGTTGAGTACCCCTACAATGAGCAGTTCTTC. Its protein product is CSVEYPYNEQFF.

The CDR3 loop is CASNPSGQGRDTQYF. The CDR3 nucleotides are TGTGCCAGCAACCCCTCTGGACAGGGTCGAGATACGCAGTATTTT. This rearrangement joins TRBV7-9 to TRBJ2-3, with 8 nucleotides matching TRBD1. The CDR3 totals 15 residues. CDR1 and CDR2 (germline): SEHNR, FQNEAQ (reference sequence). V lost 7 bases and J lost 5; bases outside the gene matches: 11.

The chain recombines TRBV9 with TRBJ2-3; 11 bases match TRBD2. There are 16 residues in the CDR3. The germline V gene encodes CDR1 SGDLS and CDR2 YYNGEE. J lost 3 bases, V lost 0 bases, and 3 bases had no gene match. This CDR3 reads CASSVEVAGGTDTQYF. In nucleotides, the CDR3 is TGTGCCAGCAGCGTAGAGGTAGCGGGAGGGACAGATACGCAGTATTTT.

The J gene is TRBJ2-1, the V gene TRBV6-5; 8 nucleotides match TRBD2. The CDR3 consists of 16 residues. The trim removed 2 bases at V and 5 bases at J, leaving 8 bases unmatched. Germline CDR1 is MNHEY and CDR2 is SVGAGI. In DNA form, the CDR3 reads TGTGCCAGCAGTTACCATATCGGGAGGGCCGACAATGAGCAGTTCTTC. Translating gives CASSYHIGRADNEQFF.

The CDR3 sequence: CASSVHTGYNEQFF. In nucleotides, the CDR3 is TGTGCCAGCAGCGTCCATACAGGCTACAATGAGCAGTTCTTC. The chain links TRBV9 to TRBJ2-1, with D tentatively TRBD1 (5 bases). The CDR3 loop spans 14 amino acids. V was cut by 2 bases and J by 3 bases, with 9 bases left in between. The germline CDR1 and CDR2 sequences are SGDLS and YYNGEE.

This CDR3 reads CASSPGHGYTF. CDR3 nucleotides: TGTGCCAGCAGCCCGGGGCATGGCTACACCTTC. The V and J genes are TRBV5-6 and TRBJ1-2; D perhaps matches TRBD1 (5 bases). V dropped 4 bases and J dropped 6 bases, with 7 bases sitting between them. The CDR3 has 11 amino acids. Germline V gene lookup returns CDR1 SGHDT and CDR2 YYEEEE.

The V and J genes are TRBV9 and TRBJ1-4, with D possibly TRBD1 on 5 matching bases. The V and J ends lost 0 bases and 3 bases respectively, with 9 bases between them. This CDR3 spans 15 amino acids. Germline loops: CDR1 SGDLS, CDR2 YYNGEE. For the CDR3, the DNA is TGTGCCAGCAGCGTAGGAGGGGAGGCTAATGAAAAACTGTTTTTT. Translating gives CASSVGGEANEKLFF.

V gene TRBV30 combines with J gene TRBJ2-7; 9 nucleotides agree with TRBD2. Losses at the gene ends were 2 bases for V and 5 bases for J; bases not matched to a gene: 10. Germline CDR1 and CDR2: GTSNPN and SVGIG (reference sequence). This CDR3 contains 15 residues. CDR3 amino acids: CAWSRSGSPLNEQYF. The CDR3 DNA follows: TGTGCCTGGAGTCGTAGCGGGAGCCCCCTCAACGAGCAGTACTTC.

The chain recombines TRBV4-1 with TRBJ2-2; D possibly corresponds to TRBD1 (6 bases). CDR1 is MGHRA, CDR2 YSYEKL, per germline. V was clipped by 4 bases and J by 7 bases, with 22 bases between them. The CDR3 is 17 amino acids. The CDR3 DNA follows: TGCGCCAGCAGCCGCCACCAGGGGCCTGGGGGCGGCGGGGAGCTGTTTTTT. Amino acids: CASSRHQGPGGGGELFF.

The rearrangement joins TRBV14 to TRBJ2-1; D may be TRBD1 (6 bases). Germline loops: CDR1 SGHDN, CDR2 FVKESK. V was cut by 4 bases and J by 0 bases, with 10 bases left in between. The CDR3 is made up of 15 amino acids. The CDR3 here is CASSLDSSSYNEQFF. In DNA form, the CDR3 reads TGTGCCAGCAGCCTGGACAGTAGCTCCTACAATGAGCAGTTCTTC.

The chain uses TRBV30 and TRBJ2-1; no reliable D call. Germline loops: CDR1 GTSNPN, CDR2 SVGIG (reference sequence). V shed 0 bases and J shed 6 bases, with 3 bases lying between them. The CDR3 is 11 residues long. CDR3 loop: CAWSVANEQFF. The CDR3 region has the DNA TGTGCCTGGAGTGTAGCCAATGAGCAGTTCTTC.

The genes are TRBV6-6 and TRBJ1-5, with D unresolved. From germline, CDR1 is MNHNY and CDR2 SVGAGI (reference sequence). Trimming left V 4 bases short and J 5 bases short, with 6 bases between. The CDR3 spans 12 residues. CDR3 in DNA: TGTGCCAGCAGTTTGGTAGATCAGCCCCAGCATTTT. This gives the protein CASSLVDQPQHF.

This chain uses TRBV30 with TRBJ2-5, with TRBD1 matching 7 bases. CDR3 length: 14 amino acids. Trimming removed 1 base from V and 4 bases from J; junction bases left unmatched: 6. Germline V gives CDR1 GTSNPN, CDR2 SVGIG (reference sequence). CDR3 bases: TGTGCCTGGAGTGCAACAGGGGTTCTAGAGACCCAGTACTTC. This gives the protein CAWSATGVLETQYF.

The V gene is TRBV29-1, the J gene TRBJ2-7; the D call may be TRBD1 or TRBD2 (6 bases each). Trimming left V 1 base short and J 2 bases short, with 15 bases between. Germline V gene sequence: CDR1 SQVTM, CDR2 ANQGSEA. This CDR3 has 15 amino acids. The CDR3 coding sequence is TGCAGCGTTGAAGGCAGGAGGGGGTCGACCTACGAGCAGTACTTC. It translates to CSVEGRRGSTYEQYF.

This clone was recorded a few times. The chain combines TRBV10-2 with TRBJ1-2, with TRBD1 as a possible D gene (5 bases). The germline V and J ends were trimmed by 8 bases and 8 bases, with 18 bases remaining between them. The CDR3 is 13 amino acids. The germline CDR1 and CDR2 sequences are WSHSY and SAAADI. CDR3 bases: TGCGCCAGCGGAGAGCTGGGGGGGAACGGCTACACCTTC. The encoded protein is CASGELGGNGYTF.

In this sample, this clone turned up a few times. The rearrangement links TRBV5-1 to TRBJ2-5, with a tentative D call TRBD2 (6 bases). The V and J ends lost 0 bases and 2 bases respectively, with 11 bases between them. The length of the CDR3 is 15 residues. Germline V lookup: CDR1 SGHRS, CDR2 YFSETQ. CDR3 in DNA: TGCGCCAGCAGCTTGGCCGGAAGCGGGCAAGAGACCCAGTACTTC. Translation gives CASSLAGSGQETQYF.

This chain connects TRBV7-6 to TRBJ2-7, with a weak D call TRBD2 (5 bases). This CDR3 is built from 15 residues. The germline V gene has CDR1 SGHVS and CDR2 FNYEAQ. The germline V and J ends were trimmed by 4 bases and 4 bases, with 17 bases remaining between them. CDR3 residues: CASSSSVDSPYEQYF. CDR3 in DNA: TGTGCCAGCAGCTCGTCTGTGGACTCGCCTTACGAGCAGTACTTC. Combining the CDR3 with reference TRBV7-6 and TRBJ2-7 gives the whole variable domain GAGVSQSPRYKVTKRGQDVALRCDPISGHVSLYWYRQALGQGPEFLTYFNYEAQQDKSGLPNDRFSAERPEGSISTLTIQRTEQRDSAMYRCASSSSVDSPYEQYFGPGTRLTVT.

The chain links TRBV28 to TRBJ2-3; D gene unclear. This CDR3 region has 11 residues. V lost 5 bases and J lost 4, with 4 bases in between. CDR1 and CDR2 from the germline V gene are MDHEN and SYDVKM. CDR3 sequence: CASSPSDTQYF. The CDR3 region has the DNA TGTGCCAGCAGTCCCTCAGATACGCAGTATTTT.

There are a few counts of this clone. The rearrangement links TRBV27 to TRBJ2-7; 7 positions agree with TRBD2. The length of the CDR3 is 15 residues. CDR1 and CDR2 from the germline V gene are MNHEY and SMNVEV (reference sequence). With 6 bases clipped from V and 3 bases from J, the junction kept 11 bases outside the gene matches. This chain's CDR3 is CASRPTASGYYEQYF. In DNA form, the CDR3 reads TGTGCCAGCAGACCCACGGCTAGCGGTTACTACGAGCAGTACTTC.

The chain is built from TRBV30 and TRBJ2-3, with 8 bases identical to TRBD2. The trim removed 1 base at V and 6 bases at J, leaving 6 bases unmatched. The CDR3 is made up of 14 amino acids. Germline V gene sequence: CDR1 GTSNPN, CDR2 SVGIG (reference sequence). This chain's CDR3 is CAWSASGRGDTQYF. As DNA, the CDR3 is TGTGCCTGGAGTGCTAGCGGGCGAGGGGATACGCAGTATTTT.

This rearrangement joins TRBV6-6 to TRBJ1-5; D not resolved. V was pared by 2 bases and J by 9 bases, with 8 bases between. Germline V CDR1 and CDR2: MNHNY, SVGAGI (reference sequence). The CDR3 contains 12 residues. This chain's CDR3 is CASSYATPPQHF. The CDR3 region has the DNA TGTGCCAGCAGTTACGCGACCCCGCCCCAGCATTTT.